The 19 T cell receptor beta chains in this list originate from one sample, sequenced in a study of vaccination and CD4 T cells after COVID-19. Treatment of the sample: roughly 10-day PBMC culture with coronavirus spike peptide pools or control peptides (ViraFEST assay). Oncomine TCR Beta short-read sequencing was applied to DNA from cultured CD4+ T cells. TCRdb independently ran MiXCR on the PCR reads; one entry per CDR3 protein. Of about 17,000 distinct CDR3 sequences in the sample, about 40% were seen once. Their specific antigens are unknown. Sequenced material: CD4+ T cells from blood, cultured in vitro. The receptors were sampled from a human donor who had recovered from COVID-19.

This clonotype was found a few times. The V call is TRBV6-1, the J call TRBJ1-5; D not certain. The V gene's germline CDR1 is MNHNS and CDR2 SASEGT. Trimming took 6 bases from V and 4 from J, leaving 13 bases between them. The CDR3 is 14 residues long. CDR3 in amino acids: CASSPGWGNQPQHF. Written as DNA, the CDR3 is TGTGCCAGCAGCCCCGGGTGGGGAAATCAGCCCCAGCATTTT.

The gene calls are TRBV10-3 and TRBJ2-1; 7 bases are shared with TRBD1. The V segment lost 5 bases and the J segment 4 bases; nucleotides outside the gene matches: 11. CDR3 length: 16 residues. CDR1 and CDR2 from the germline V gene are ENHRY and SYGVKD. The CDR3 spells CAISSREGADYNEQFF. The CDR3 coding sequence is TGTGCCATCAGTTCCCGCGAGGGGGCGGATTACAATGAGCAGTTCTTC.

The rearrangement joins TRBV4-1 to TRBJ2-7; tentatively, D is TRBD2 (6 bases). The germline V and J ends were trimmed by 0 bases and 0 bases, with 15 bases remaining between them. The CDR3 totals 17 residues. Germline CDR1 reads MGHRA; CDR2 reads YSYEKL. The CDR3: CASSQDRNMGGSYEQYF. As DNA, the CDR3 is TGCGCCAGCAGCCAAGATAGAAATATGGGGGGCTCCTACGAGCAGTACTTC.

This clonotype was observed a few times. This rearrangement joins TRBV20-1 to TRBJ1-4; tentatively, D is TRBD1 (6 bases). Trimming took 3 bases from V and 7 from J, leaving 15 bases between them. CDR3 size: 14 residues. Germline V CDR1 and CDR2: DFQATT, SNEGSKA (reference sequence). CDR3 nucleotide sequence: TGCAGTGCTAGGGACAGTCGCGGGTTTGAAAAACTGTTTTTT. It specifies CSARDSRGFEKLFF.

This clonotype has just a few counts. This chain connects TRBV6-1 to TRBJ2-3; the D is unclear. The ends were cut back, 5 bases at V and 6 bases at J, with 9 bases in the middle. CDR3 length: 12 amino acids. CDR1 is MNHNS and CDR2 is SASEGT in the germline V gene. The CDR3 reads CASSQSWDTQYF. CDR3 nucleotide sequence: TGTGCCAGCAGTCAAAGTTGGGATACGCAGTATTTT.

The gene calls are TRBV19 and TRBJ2-7, with D unresolved. The V end was cut by 3 bases, the J end by 1 base, with 7 bases between. Per the germline V gene, CDR1 is LNHDA and CDR2 is SQIVND (reference sequence). CDR3 length: 13 residues. For the CDR3, the DNA is TGTGCCAGTAGTATCGGCCTATCCTACGAGCAGTACTTC. Translated: CASSIGLSYEQYF.

This clonotype has more than one count but fewer than ten. V is TRBV20-1 and J is TRBJ1-6, with D unresolved. The germline V gene has CDR1 DFQATT and CDR2 SNEGSKA (reference sequence). The CDR3 spans 14 residues. Trimming took off 0 bases at V and 7 bases at J, with 10 bases between the two ends. CDR3 residues: CSARDETVNSPLHF. CDR3 coding DNA: TGCAGTGCTAGAGATGAGACCGTCAATTCACCCCTCCACTTT.

This sequence joins TRBV10-2 and TRBJ2-3, with TRBD2 matching over 11 bases. Germline CDR1 reads WSHSY; CDR2 reads SAAADI. The CDR3 loop spans 15 amino acids. V trimming: 6 bases; J trimming: 3 bases; junction bases outside the gene matches: 5. CDR3 sequence: CASRRTSGLTDTQYF. The CDR3 DNA reads TGCGCCAGCAGGAGGACTAGCGGGCTGACAGATACGCAGTATTTT.

The table lists this clonotype with a few counts. J is TRBJ1-5 and V is TRBV20-1, with D possibly being TRBD1 (6 bases). Per the germline V gene, CDR1 is DFQATT and CDR2 is SNEGSKA (reference sequence). The CDR3 runs to 12 residues. V lost 4 bases to trimming and J lost 6 bases, with 10 bases between them. The CDR3 region is CSATTGTQPQHF. The CDR3 DNA reads as TGCAGTGCTACAACAGGGACTCAGCCCCAGCATTTT.

The J gene is TRBJ2-5, the V gene TRBV6-2 or TRBV6-3; TRBD1 aligns across 10 bases. Germline V CDR1 and CDR2: MNHEY, SVGEGT. The trim removed 6 bases at V and 5 bases at J, leaving 12 bases unmatched. There are 16 residues in the CDR3. The CDR3 sequence: CASSRGQGVIFETQYF. The DNA of the CDR3 is TGTGCCAGCAGCCGAGGACAGGGGGTAATTTTCGAGACCCAGTACTTC.

This chain joins TRBV2 and TRBJ2-3; TRBD1 matches at 11 bases. Germline values: CDR1 SNHLY, CDR2 FYNNEI. V was pared by 9 bases and J by 3 bases, with 5 bases of the junction left unmatched. The CDR3 spans 14 residues. Here the CDR3 reads CASRDRGNTDTQYF. For the CDR3, the DNA is TGTGCCAGTCGGGACAGGGGGAATACAGATACGCAGTATTTT.

The gene calls are TRBV6-2 or TRBV6-3 and TRBJ2-3, with D maybe TRBD2 (5 bases). The V end lost 5 bases, the J end lost 2 bases, and 14 bases lay between the germline ends. Germline lookup yields CDR1 MNHEY and CDR2 SVGEGT. The CDR3 covers 15 residues. The CDR3 sequence: CASSAGWEHTDTQYF. The CDR3 region has the DNA TGTGCCAGCAGTGCGGGCTGGGAGCACACAGATACGCAGTATTTT.

This clonotype appeared a few times. The chain couples TRBV28 to TRBJ1-5; D is ambiguous. Trimming left V 6 bases short and J 1 base short, with 10 bases between. The CDR3 extends over 14 amino acids. Germline CDR1 reads MDHEN; CDR2 reads SYDVKM. CDR3 in DNA: TGTGCCAGCAGACCATCGAGGAGCAATCAGCCCCAGCATTTT. It yields the protein CASRPSRSNQPQHF.

The chain links TRBV7-8 to TRBJ2-7, with 9 nucleotides matching TRBD1. With 4 bases clipped from V and 5 bases from J, the junction kept 9 bases outside the gene matches. This CDR3 is built from 15 residues. Germline CDR1 SGHVS, CDR2 FQNEAQ. This CDR3 reads CASSSTGTGPHEQYF. The CDR3 coding sequence is TGTGCCAGCAGCTCCACCGGGACAGGGCCTCACGAGCAGTACTTC.

CDR3 nucleotides: TGCAGTGCAGAAGAGACTTCTTACGAGCAGTACTTC. It specifies CSAEETSYEQYF. The chain joins TRBV20-1 to TRBJ2-7; D remains unclear. Germline assignment: CDR1 DFQATT and CDR2 SNEGSKA (reference sequence). The V gene lost 6 bases and the J gene lost 4 bases, with 13 bases spanning the gap. The CDR3 sequence is 12 residues long.

The rearrangement links TRBV7-9 to TRBJ2-2; tentative D call: TRBD1 (5 bases). Trimming took 1 base from V and 2 from J, leaving 20 bases between them. CDR3 size: 19 residues. Germline V CDR1 and CDR2: SEHNR, FQNEAQ (reference sequence). CDR3 loop: CASSLEGLGQLINTGELFF. The DNA of the CDR3 is TGTGCCAGCAGCTTAGAGGGGTTGGGGCAACTCATAAACACCGGGGAGCTGTTTTTT.

The chain couples TRBV7-9 to TRBJ2-4; D is possibly TRBD2 (6 bases). The length of the CDR3 is 13 residues. Trimming stripped 5 bases from V and 7 bases from J, with 12 bases between. Per germline, CDR1 SEHNR and CDR2 FQNEAQ (reference sequence). DNA of the CDR3: TGTGCCAGCAGCGAGGGACTCCCTAACATTCAGTACTTC. This translates into CASSEGLPNIQYF. Supplemented by reference TRBV7-9 and TRBJ2-4, the full variable domain reads DTGVSQNPRHKITKRGQNVTFRCDPISEHNRLYWYRQTLGQGPEFLTYFQNEAQLEKSRLLSDRFSAERPKGSFSTLEIQRTEQGDSAMYLCASSEGLPNIQYFGAGTRLSVL.

Here the CDR3 DNA reads TGTGCCAGCAGCCGGCCGGGGACAGAGCAGTACTTC. The encoded protein is CASSRPGTEQYF. The chain combines TRBV7-2 with TRBJ2-7, with TRBD1 as a possible D gene (6 bases). The CDR3 loop spans 12 amino acids. V lost 5 bases and J lost 7, with 12 bases in between. Germline V gene data show CDR1 as SGHTA and CDR2 as FQGNSA.

The table lists this clonotype with a few counts. This chain links TRBV20-1 with TRBJ2-1; 9 positions agree with TRBD2. CDR1 and CDR2 from the germline V gene are DFQATT and SNEGSKA (reference sequence). The CDR3 has 15 residues. Trimming took 8 bases from V and 2 from J; bases not matched to a gene: 10. In DNA, the CDR3 is TGCAGTTCGAGACTTAGCGGGAGCCCCTACAATGAGCAGTTCTTC. Its protein is CSSRLSGSPYNEQFF.